These 14 T cell receptor beta chains were sequenced from one sample in a study of beta chain features in type 1 diabetes. The entirety of the isolated RNA underwent reverse transcription, so expressed TCRB transcripts were sequenced. Profiling relied on immunoSEQ multiplex PCR, and the TCRdb table lists in-frame clones only, not all of them. This table holds roughly 610,000 clones, 15% to 19% found once. Sequences were obtained from naive CD4+ T cells from blood. The receptor source for this set is a young man in good health.

The genes are TRBV6-5 and TRBJ1-2; D is possibly TRBD1 (5 bases). V lost 6 bases, J lost 7 bases, and 12 bases lay in between. Germline lookup yields CDR1 MNHEY and CDR2 SVGAGI. There are 12 residues in the CDR3. The CDR3 spells CASRQGGTGYTF. The DNA for the CDR3 is TGTGCCAGCAGGCAGGGAGGTACTGGCTACACCTTC.

In this sample, this clone turned up a few times. The chain uses TRBV5-1 and TRBJ1-2, with D possibly matching TRBD1 (5 bases). V was shortened by 4 bases and J by 4 bases, with 11 bases between the two germline ends. Germline lookup yields CDR1 SGHRS and CDR2 YFSETQ. The CDR3 runs to 13 residues. The CDR3, as DNA: TGCGCCAGCAGCCCCGGGGCCCTCTATGGCTACACCTTC. Protein product: CASSPGALYGYTF.

This clone was recorded a few times. The V call is TRBV7-3, the J call TRBJ2-5; D not resolved. The CDR3 is 13 amino acids. CDR1 and CDR2 (germline): SGHTA, FQGTGA. Deletions cut 2 bases from V and 5 bases from J, with 9 bases between. For the CDR3, the DNA is TGTGCCAGCAGCTTACAAGTGTACGAGACCCAGTACTTC. This sequence encodes CASSLQVYETQYF.

There are a few counts of this clone. This chain joins TRBV10-3 and TRBJ2-3; D is unresolved. Germline V CDR1 and CDR2: ENHRY, SYGVKD. This CDR3 is built from 13 residues. The V end lost 4 bases, the J end lost 2 bases, and 7 bases lay between the germline ends. The CDR3 DNA follows: TGTGCCATCAGTGGAAAACCCACAGATACGCAGTATTTT. Its protein product is CAISGKPTDTQYF.

The chain uses TRBV4-2 and TRBJ1-5; 8 positions agree with TRBD1. From germline, CDR1 is LGHNA and CDR2 YNFKEQ. V was pared by 4 bases and J by 5 bases, with 4 bases of the junction left unmatched. The CDR3 covers 14 residues. The CDR3 loop reads CASSRDRGHQPQHF. The CDR3 coding sequence is TGTGCCAGCAGCCGAGACAGGGGCCATCAGCCCCAGCATTTT.

The chain links TRBV7-2 to TRBJ2-1, with 7 bases identical to TRBD1. Germline V gives CDR1 SGHTA, CDR2 FQGNSA. The junction had 5 bases not matched to a gene; V was cut back by 5 bases and J by 1 base. The CDR3 contains 15 residues. CDR3 region: CASSQDRLSYNEQFF. CDR3 sequence (DNA): TGTGCCAGCAGCCAGGACAGGCTATCCTACAATGAGCAGTTCTTC.

This clone came up a few times. The rearrangement joins TRBV14 to TRBJ1-1; no definite D call. V was shortened by 2 bases and J by 10 bases, with 14 bases between the two germline ends. This CDR3 spans 13 amino acids. Looked up from germline, CDR1 is SGHDN and CDR2 is FVKESK. The CDR3, as DNA: TGTGCCAGCAGCCAAACAGCCCCTGGGAGAGCTTTCTTT. This sequence encodes CASSQTAPGRAFF.

The gene calls are TRBV27 and TRBJ2-5; 13 bases are shared with TRBD2. Germline V gene sequence: CDR1 MNHEY, CDR2 SMNVEV (reference sequence). Trimming at V came to 6 bases and at J to 1 base, leaving 5 bases not matched to a gene. The CDR3 runs to 16 residues. The CDR3 sequence: CASRELAGGLQETQYF. CDR3 bases: TGTGCCAGCAGGGAACTAGCGGGGGGGCTCCAAGAGACCCAGTACTTC.

The rearrangement uses TRBV29-1 and TRBJ2-3; 13 bases agree with TRBD2. V was pared by 6 bases and J by 2 bases, with 14 bases of the junction left unmatched. The CDR3 spans 18 residues. From germline, CDR1 is SQVTM and CDR2 ANQGSEA. The CDR3 is CSVGGLAGRSGITDTQYF. The DNA for the CDR3 is TGCAGCGTCGGGGGACTAGCGGGAAGGTCAGGGATCACAGATACGCAGTATTTT.

This clone was seen a handful of times. This chain uses TRBV5-5 with TRBJ2-4; unclear D gene. This CDR3 has 13 residues. Per the germline V gene, CDR1 is SGHKS and CDR2 is YYEKEE (reference sequence). With 4 bases removed from V and 8 bases from J, the gap between germline ends came to 13 bases. The CDR3 coding sequence is TGTGCCAGCAGCCCTAACGGGTTTGACATTCAGTACTTC. It is translated as CASSPNGFDIQYF.

The rearrangement joins TRBV7-2 to TRBJ2-7; D gene unclear. The ends were cut back, 7 bases at V and 6 bases at J, with 16 bases in the middle. This CDR3 region has 13 residues. Germline V gives CDR1 SGHTA, CDR2 FQGNSA. In DNA form, the CDR3 reads TGTGCCAGCACCAATAAACCTCTCGGCGAGCAGTACTTC. Translating it yields CASTNKPLGEQYF.

Only a few counts were recorded for this clone. This chain links TRBV18 with TRBJ1-2, with 11 bases lining up with TRBD1. The CDR3 has 15 amino acids. After removal of 3 bases from V and 2 bases from J, the junction contained 2 bases not matched to a gene. CDR1 KGHSH and CDR2 LQKENI come from the germline V gene. Here the CDR3 reads CASSPGTGGNYGYTF. The CDR3 coding sequence is TGTGCCAGCTCACCTGGGACAGGGGGAAACTATGGCTACACCTTC.

J is TRBJ1-1 and V is TRBV5-1; D is unclear. The V end lost 0 bases, the J end lost 1 base, and 7 bases lay between the germline ends. There are 14 residues in the CDR3. CDR1 is SGHRS and CDR2 is YFSETQ in the germline V gene. Here the CDR3 DNA reads TGCGCCAGCAGCTTGGTTCCAACGAACACTGAAGCTTTCTTT. This encodes CASSLVPTNTEAFF.

The rearrangement links TRBV6-4 to TRBJ1-1; D unresolved. V shed 1 base and J shed 8 bases, with 5 bases lying between them. This CDR3 has 11 amino acids. CDR1 and CDR2 from the germline V gene are MRHNA and SNTAGT. CDR3 region: CASSDFTEAFF. For the CDR3, the DNA is TGTGCCAGCAGTGACTTTACCGAAGCTTTCTTT.